These 27 T cell receptor beta chains came from one sample sequenced in a study of shared T cell receptors in the human thymus. Libraries were prepared by immunoSEQ multiplex PCR; TCRdb keeps only in-frame clonotypes and omits some of them. This table holds almost 550,000 clones, approximately 80% found once. These data are also associated with another study on human thymus T cells.

The specimen sequenced was thymocytes. The source of these receptors is a boy younger than two with a congenital heart defect.

The genes are TRBV19 and TRBJ2-1; 9 nucleotides align to TRBD1. The junction had 9 bases not matched to a gene; V was cut back by 5 bases and J by 10 bases. Germline V CDR1 and CDR2: LNHDA, SQIVND (reference sequence). The CDR3 is made up of 14 amino acids. This CDR3 is CASSRHWTGVEQFF. CDR3 coding DNA: TGTGCCAGTAGTCGGCACTGGACAGGGGTGGAGCAGTTCTTC.

This clone was counted between two and nine times. This rearrangement joins TRBV9 to TRBJ1-2; a weak D match, TRBD1 (5 bases). Looked up from germline, CDR1 is SGDLS and CDR2 is YYNGEE. The CDR3 extends over 14 amino acids. V shed 5 bases and J shed 6 bases, with 17 bases lying between them. CDR3 sequence reads: CASRPMGGKDGYTF. The CDR3 DNA follows: TGTGCCAGCAGGCCGATGGGGGGAAAAGATGGCTACACCTTC.

This clone was counted between two and nine times. This chain connects TRBV7-6 to TRBJ2-7, with D perhaps TRBD1 (5 bases). CDR3 length: 17 residues. The V gene lost 2 bases and the J gene lost 4 bases, with 21 bases spanning the gap. In germline, CDR1 is SGHVS, CDR2 FNYEAQ. CDR3 DNA: TGTGCCAGCAGCTTAAATATCGCAGGGCCCATGGGGTACGAGCAGTACTTC. It is translated as CASSLNIAGPMGYEQYF.

V is TRBV4-3 and J is TRBJ1-2; D perhaps matches TRBD1 (6 bases). The CDR3 runs 14 residues. Germline V gene sequence: CDR1 LGHNA, CDR2 YSLEER. V shed 3 bases and J shed 4 bases, with 12 bases lying between them. CDR3 loop: CASSHPGRGYGYTF. The DNA of the CDR3 is TGCGCCAGCAGCCACCCGGGCAGGGGCTATGGCTACACCTTC.

This chain links TRBV14 with TRBJ1-1, with a possible D match to TRBD1 (5 bases). V was shortened by 4 bases and J by 3 bases, with 12 bases between the two germline ends. The length of the CDR3 is 14 residues. Germline CDR1 SGHDN, CDR2 FVKESK. CDR3 sequence: CASSPQGYDTEAFF. CDR3 coding DNA: TGTGCCAGCAGCCCGCAGGGCTATGACACTGAAGCTTTCTTT.

The count of this clone is one. The J gene is TRBJ2-1, the V gene TRBV21-1; the table names TRBD2, a call not compared with the DNA. TRBV21-1 is classified as a pseudogene. CDR3 length: 14 amino acids. CDR3 amino acids: CASSKGGRNDEQFF. CDR3 nucleotide sequence: TGTGCCAGCAGCAAAGGCGGGAGGAACGATGAGCAGTTCTTC.

The chain combines TRBV12-5 with TRBJ2-3; 10 nucleotides match TRBD2. The CDR3 length is 17 residues. Losses at the gene ends were 2 bases for V and 2 bases for J; bases not matched to a gene: 7. CDR1 and CDR2 (germline): LGHNT, FRNRAP. CDR3: CASGLKLAGEDTDTQYF. CDR3 DNA sequence: TGTGCTAGTGGTTTGAAGCTAGCGGGAGAGGACACAGATACGCAGTATTTT.

The V and J genes are TRBV28 and TRBJ2-5, with 8 bases lining up with TRBD1. The CDR3 loop spans 15 amino acids. V shed 4 bases, J shed 5 bases, and the junction held 9 bases outside the gene matches. Germline lookup yields CDR1 MDHEN and CDR2 SYDVKM. CDR3 in amino acids: CASSSITDRVETQYF. As DNA, the CDR3 is TGTGCCAGCAGTTCGATCACGGACAGGGTCGAGACCCAGTACTTC.

This rearrangement joins TRBV11-2 to TRBJ2-1; TRBD2 matches 14 bases. The V segment lost 5 bases and the J segment 7 bases; nucleotides outside the gene matches: 10. Germline V CDR1 and CDR2: SGHAT, FQNNGV. The CDR3 spans 17 residues. The CDR3 sequence: CASSPRKGLAGGNEQFF. CDR3 DNA sequence: TGTGCCAGCAGCCCTCGGAAAGGACTAGCGGGAGGTAATGAGCAGTTCTTC.

This chain links TRBV27 with TRBJ2-7; a possible D gene is TRBD2 (6 bases). Trimming removed 7 bases from V and 3 bases from J, with 16 bases in between. In germline, CDR1 is MNHEY, CDR2 SMNVEV (reference sequence). CDR3 length equals 14 residues. The CDR3 DNA sequence: TGTGCCAGCACCCCGCGTAGCGGAATCTACGAGCAGTACTTC. Translation gives CASTPRSGIYEQYF.

The chain is built from TRBV9 and TRBJ2-7; 12 bases are shared with TRBD2. Germline CDR1 reads SGDLS; CDR2 reads YYNGEE. The CDR3 has 16 residues. Unmatched junction bases numbered 5, after V lost 3 bases and J lost 1 base. CDR3 sequence: CASSGTSGMSSYEQYF. CDR3 in DNA: TGTGCCAGCAGCGGGACTAGCGGGATGTCGTCCTACGAGCAGTACTTC.

This clone was picked up one time. The chain combines TRBV6-6 with TRBJ2-7; maybe TRBD1 (6 bases). The CDR3 extends over 12 amino acids. Germline V gene lookup returns CDR1 MNHNY and CDR2 SVGAGI (reference sequence). V dropped 8 bases and J dropped 0 bases, with 8 bases sitting between them. DNA of the CDR3: TGTGCCAGCGAGGGGGACTCCTACGAGCAGTACTTC. Protein: CASEGDSYEQYF.

This clone was counted a few times. The chain combines TRBV11-2 with TRBJ2-7, with 7 bases identical to TRBD1. Trimming took 5 bases from V and 0 from J; bases not matched to a gene: 16. In germline, CDR1 is SGHAT, CDR2 FQNNGV. CDR3 length equals 18 residues. The CDR3 DNA sequence: TGTGCCAGCAGCCCGAGCAGAAGTCCGGGACAGAACTCCTACGAGCAGTACTTC. This gives the protein CASSPSRSPGQNSYEQYF.

V is TRBV5-5 and J is TRBJ1-4; TRBD1 matches 7 bases. Trimming at V came to 2 bases and at J to 5 bases, leaving 6 bases not matched to a gene. Germline V gene lookup returns CDR1 SGHKS and CDR2 YYEKEE (reference sequence). This CDR3 has 15 residues. The CDR3 here is CASSLNDRDNEKLFF. As DNA, the CDR3 is TGTGCCAGCAGCTTAAACGACAGGGACAATGAAAAACTGTTTTTT.

This chain links TRBV2 with TRBJ2-5; 8 nucleotides agree with TRBD2. Germline V CDR1 and CDR2: SNHLY, FYNNEI. V gave up 2 bases and J gave up 4 bases; unmatched junction bases: 15. The CDR3 has 18 amino acids. CDR3 DNA: TGTGCCAGCAGTGAAAGGGGGTATCGGGAGGGGGAGATAGAGACCCAGTACTTC. This gives the protein CASSERGYREGEIETQYF. The full variable domain, with the rest looked up from reference TRBV2 and TRBJ2-5, is EPEVTQTPSHQVTQMGQEVILRCVPISNHLYFYWYRQILGQKVEFLVSFYNNEISEKSEIFDDQFSVERPDGSNFTLKIRSTKLEDSAMYFCASSERGYREGEIETQYFGPGTRLLVL.

V is TRBV27 and J is TRBJ2-7; a possible D gene is TRBD1 (5 bases). The CDR3 is made up of 13 amino acids. Germline assignment: CDR1 MNHEY and CDR2 SMNVEV (reference sequence). The V end lost 6 bases, the J end lost 4 bases, and 13 bases lay between the germline ends. This chain's CDR3 is CASRLRGRYEQYF. CDR3 in DNA: TGTGCCAGCAGGTTAAGGGGTCGGTACGAGCAGTACTTC.

The chain combines TRBV2 with TRBJ2-7; 12 bases match TRBD2. After removal of 2 bases from V and 5 bases from J, the junction contained 16 bases not matched to a gene. CDR3 size: 19 residues. Germline CDR1 is SNHLY and CDR2 is FYNNEI. The CDR3 DNA reads as TGTGCCAGCAGTGAACTGGGGCTAGCGGGAGGGCCAAGTAACGACGAGCAGTACTTC. It specifies CASSELGLAGGPSNDEQYF.

The chain is built from TRBV19 and TRBJ2-7; D is undetermined. The V gene lost 0 bases and the J gene lost 12 bases, with 21 bases spanning the gap. CDR3 length equals 15 residues. Germline V CDR1 and CDR2: LNHDA, SQIVND (reference sequence). This chain's CDR3 is CASSIDSPATRQWYF. In DNA, the CDR3 is TGTGCCAGTAGTATAGACTCCCCCGCGACGCGGCAATGGTACTTC.

The chain is built from TRBV4-3 and TRBJ2-1; 9 bases match TRBD1. There are 16 residues in the CDR3. V lost 4 bases and J lost 4; bases outside the gene matches: 8. Germline V gene sequence: CDR1 LGHNA, CDR2 YSLEER. The CDR3 DNA follows: TGCGCCAGCAGCCTGCAAAGGACAGGGGTTTACAATGAGCAGTTCTTC. This sequence encodes CASSLQRTGVYNEQFF.

V and J are TRBV11-2 and TRBJ2-7; 11 bases line up with TRBD2. The CDR3 has 17 amino acids. The V and J ends lost 5 bases and 1 base, in that order; junction bases with no gene match: 10. Germline lookup yields CDR1 SGHAT and CDR2 FQNNGV. The CDR3 protein is CASSHTVRTSGSYEQYF. The DNA for the CDR3 is TGTGCCAGCAGCCATACGGTCCGGACTAGCGGGTCCTACGAGCAGTACTTC.

The chain carries TRBV11-2 and TRBJ2-3; 7 bases agree with TRBD2. CDR3 length equals 15 residues. J was trimmed by 1 base and V by 5 bases; bases with no gene match: 6. Germline V gene sequence: CDR1 SGHAT, CDR2 FQNNGV. The CDR3, as DNA: TGTGCCAGCAGCACATCCCTAGCGGGCACAGATACGCAGTATTTT. Its protein product is CASSTSLAGTDTQYF.

The CDR3, as DNA: TGTGCCATCAGCCATAGGACAGGGCCGGATGGCTACACCTTC. This encodes CAISHRTGPDGYTF. The gene calls are TRBV10-3 and TRBJ1-2; 8 positions match TRBD1. Germline-derived CDR1 and CDR2 are ENHRY and SYGVKD. Trimming at V came to 6 bases and at J to 6 bases, leaving 9 bases not matched to a gene. The CDR3 covers 14 residues.

The chain links TRBV6-1 to TRBJ2-1; D remains unclear. CDR1 and CDR2 (germline): MNHNS, SASEGT. V dropped 2 bases and J dropped 10 bases, with 18 bases sitting between them. The CDR3 spans 15 residues. The CDR3 DNA reads TGTGCCAGCAGTGAATCCTGGTCCGAGGCAAGGGAGCAGTTCTTC. Protein sequence: CASSESWSEAREQFF.

This clone was observed a few times. The chain joins TRBV2 to TRBJ2-7; unclear D gene. Germline values: CDR1 SNHLY, CDR2 FYNNEI. This CDR3 is built from 11 residues. Trimming took 4 bases from V and 6 from J, leaving 7 bases between them. Here the CDR3 reads CASSAHGEQYF. The DNA for the CDR3 is TGTGCCAGCAGTGCCCACGGCGAGCAGTACTTC. The whole variable domain, filled in from reference TRBV2 and TRBJ2-7, reads EPEVTQTPSHQVTQMGQEVILRCVPISNHLYFYWYRQILGQKVEFLVSFYNNEISEKSEIFDDQFSVERPDGSNFTLKIRSTKLEDSAMYFCASSAHGEQYFGPGTRLTVT.

The chain uses TRBV5-6 and TRBJ2-2, with 9 bases fitting TRBD1. The ends lost 3 bases at V and 5 bases at J; junction bases unmatched: 8. Germline values: CDR1 SGHDT, CDR2 YYEEEE. CDR3 length: 16 amino acids. CDR3 sequence (DNA): TGTGCCAGCAGCTCCACCGGGACAGGGAATACCGGGGAGCTGTTTTTT. It encodes CASSSTGTGNTGELFF.

The chain couples TRBV2 to TRBJ2-1, with D possibly matching TRBD1 (5 bases). V was cut by 1 base and J by 7 bases, with 26 bases left in between. Looked up from germline, CDR1 is SNHLY and CDR2 is FYNNEI. The CDR3 totals 19 residues. Written as DNA, the CDR3 is TGTGCCAGCAGTGAAGGACACAGGTCTAGGGGTTTGACCAGGAATGAGCAGTTCTTC. This gives the protein CASSEGHRSRGLTRNEQFF.

This sequence joins TRBV5-5 and TRBJ2-7; 8 nucleotides match TRBD2. The CDR3 length is 15 residues. With V trimmed by 3 bases and J by 7 bases, 12 bases remained unmatched. Germline values: CDR1 SGHKS, CDR2 YYEKEE (reference sequence). The CDR3 here is CASSSPGGGAGEQYF. The CDR3 DNA sequence: TGTGCCAGCAGCTCACCCGGGGGGGGAGCGGGGGAGCAGTACTTC.